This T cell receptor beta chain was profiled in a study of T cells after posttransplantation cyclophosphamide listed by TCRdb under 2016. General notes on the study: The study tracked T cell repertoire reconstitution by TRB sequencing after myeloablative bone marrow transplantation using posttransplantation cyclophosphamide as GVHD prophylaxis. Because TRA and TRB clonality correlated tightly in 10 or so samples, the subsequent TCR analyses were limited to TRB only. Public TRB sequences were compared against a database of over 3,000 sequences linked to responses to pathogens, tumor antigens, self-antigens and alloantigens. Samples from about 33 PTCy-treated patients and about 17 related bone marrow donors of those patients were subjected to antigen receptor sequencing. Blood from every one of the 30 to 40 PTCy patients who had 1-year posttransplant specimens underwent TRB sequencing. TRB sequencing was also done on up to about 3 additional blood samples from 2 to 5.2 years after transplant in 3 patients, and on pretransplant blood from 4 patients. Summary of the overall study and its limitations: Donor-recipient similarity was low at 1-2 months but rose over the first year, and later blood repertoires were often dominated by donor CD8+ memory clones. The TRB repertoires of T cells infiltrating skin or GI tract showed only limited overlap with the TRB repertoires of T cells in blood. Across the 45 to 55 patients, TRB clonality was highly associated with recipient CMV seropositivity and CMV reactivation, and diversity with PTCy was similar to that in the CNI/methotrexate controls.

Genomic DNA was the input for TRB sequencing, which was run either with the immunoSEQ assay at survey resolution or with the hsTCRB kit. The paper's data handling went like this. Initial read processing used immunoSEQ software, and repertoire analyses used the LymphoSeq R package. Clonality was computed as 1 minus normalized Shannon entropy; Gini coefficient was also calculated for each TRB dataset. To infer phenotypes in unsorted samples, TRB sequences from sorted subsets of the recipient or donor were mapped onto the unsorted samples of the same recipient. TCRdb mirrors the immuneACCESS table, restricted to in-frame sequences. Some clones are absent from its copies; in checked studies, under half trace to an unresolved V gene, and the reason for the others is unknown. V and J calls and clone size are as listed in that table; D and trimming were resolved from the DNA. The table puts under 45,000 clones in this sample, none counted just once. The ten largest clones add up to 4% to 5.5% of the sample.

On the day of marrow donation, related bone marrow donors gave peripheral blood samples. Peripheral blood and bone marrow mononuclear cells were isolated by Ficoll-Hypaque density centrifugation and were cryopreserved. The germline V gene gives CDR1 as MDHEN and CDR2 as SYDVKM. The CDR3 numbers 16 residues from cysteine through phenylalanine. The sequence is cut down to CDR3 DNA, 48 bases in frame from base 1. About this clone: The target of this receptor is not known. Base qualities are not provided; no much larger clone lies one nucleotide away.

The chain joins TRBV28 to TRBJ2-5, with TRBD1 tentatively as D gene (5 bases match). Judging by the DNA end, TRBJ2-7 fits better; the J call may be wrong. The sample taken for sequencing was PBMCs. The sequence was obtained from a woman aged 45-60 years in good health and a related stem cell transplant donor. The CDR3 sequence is CASRTDLSGYFDEQYF. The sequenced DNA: TGTGCCAGCAGAACGGACCTCTCAGGGTATTTTGACGAGCAGTACTTC.